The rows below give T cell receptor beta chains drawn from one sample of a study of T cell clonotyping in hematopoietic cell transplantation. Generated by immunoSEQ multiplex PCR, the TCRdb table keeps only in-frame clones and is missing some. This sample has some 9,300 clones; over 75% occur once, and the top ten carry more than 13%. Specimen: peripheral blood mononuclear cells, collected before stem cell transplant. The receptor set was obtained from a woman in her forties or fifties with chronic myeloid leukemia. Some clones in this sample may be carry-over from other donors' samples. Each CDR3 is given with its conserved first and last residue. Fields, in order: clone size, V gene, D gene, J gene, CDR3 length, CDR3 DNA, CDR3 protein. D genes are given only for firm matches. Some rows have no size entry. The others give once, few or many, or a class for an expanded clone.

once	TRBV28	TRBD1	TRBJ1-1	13	TGTGCCAGCAGTCGACAGGGGGGTACTGAAGCTTTCTTT	CASSRQGGTEAFF
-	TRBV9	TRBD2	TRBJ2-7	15	TGTGCCAGCAGTGTCGTAGCGGGAGGCTGGAACGAGCAGTACTTC	CASSVVAGGWNEQYF
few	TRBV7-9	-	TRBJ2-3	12	TGTGCCAGCGGACAAACCACCAGGACGCAGTATTTT	CASGQTTRTQYF
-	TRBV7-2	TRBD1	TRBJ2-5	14	TGTGCCAGCAGCGAAGAGACAGGGGGCTCGACCCAGTACTTC	CASSEETGGSTQYF
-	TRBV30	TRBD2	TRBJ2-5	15	TGTGCCTGGACCCCTCGCGGGCGGGAGGGAGAGACCCAGTACTTC	CAWTPRGREGETQYF
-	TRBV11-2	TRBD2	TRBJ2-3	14	TGTGCCAGCAGCCCCGGACTAGTGTTTGATACGCAGTATTTT	CASSPGLVFDTQYF
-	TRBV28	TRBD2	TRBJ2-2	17	TGTGCCAGCAGTTTGGTAAGCGGGACCGCGAACACCGGGGAGCTGTTTTTT	CASSLVSGTANTGELFF
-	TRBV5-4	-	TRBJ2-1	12	TGTGCCAGCAGCTCCACGTCGAGGGAAACGTTCTTC	CASSSTSRETFF
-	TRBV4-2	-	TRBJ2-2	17	TGTGCCAGCAGCCAAGAAGCCCAGGGACAGAACACCGGGGAGCTGTTTTTT	CASSQEAQGQNTGELFF
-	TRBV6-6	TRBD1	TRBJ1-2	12	TGTGCCAGCAGCTTACAGGGGAGTGGCTACACCTTC	CASSLQGSGYTF
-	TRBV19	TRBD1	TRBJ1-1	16	TGTGCCAGTAGCCAAAGAGGGTTACAGGGGTCCACTGAAGCTTTCTTT	CASSQRGLQGSTEAFF